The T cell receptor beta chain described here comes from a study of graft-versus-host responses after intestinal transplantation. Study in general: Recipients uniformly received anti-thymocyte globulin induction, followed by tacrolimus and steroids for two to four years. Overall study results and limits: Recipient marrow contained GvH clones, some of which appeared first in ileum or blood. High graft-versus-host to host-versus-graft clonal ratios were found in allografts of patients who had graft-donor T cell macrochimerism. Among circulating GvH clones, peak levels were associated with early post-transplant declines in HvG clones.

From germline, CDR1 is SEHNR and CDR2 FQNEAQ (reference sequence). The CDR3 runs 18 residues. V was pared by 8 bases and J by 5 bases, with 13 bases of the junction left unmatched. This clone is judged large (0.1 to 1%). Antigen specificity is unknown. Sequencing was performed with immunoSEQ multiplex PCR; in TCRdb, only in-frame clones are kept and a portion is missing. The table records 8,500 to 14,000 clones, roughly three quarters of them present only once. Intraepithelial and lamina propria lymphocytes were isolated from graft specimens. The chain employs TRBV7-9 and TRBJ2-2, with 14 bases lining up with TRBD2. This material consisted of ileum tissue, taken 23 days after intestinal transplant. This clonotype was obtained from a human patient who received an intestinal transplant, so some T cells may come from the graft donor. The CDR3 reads CASPRPRGLAGETGELFF. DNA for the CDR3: TGTGCCAGCCCGCGGCCCAGGGGACTAGCGGGAGAGACCGGGGAGCTGTTTTTT.